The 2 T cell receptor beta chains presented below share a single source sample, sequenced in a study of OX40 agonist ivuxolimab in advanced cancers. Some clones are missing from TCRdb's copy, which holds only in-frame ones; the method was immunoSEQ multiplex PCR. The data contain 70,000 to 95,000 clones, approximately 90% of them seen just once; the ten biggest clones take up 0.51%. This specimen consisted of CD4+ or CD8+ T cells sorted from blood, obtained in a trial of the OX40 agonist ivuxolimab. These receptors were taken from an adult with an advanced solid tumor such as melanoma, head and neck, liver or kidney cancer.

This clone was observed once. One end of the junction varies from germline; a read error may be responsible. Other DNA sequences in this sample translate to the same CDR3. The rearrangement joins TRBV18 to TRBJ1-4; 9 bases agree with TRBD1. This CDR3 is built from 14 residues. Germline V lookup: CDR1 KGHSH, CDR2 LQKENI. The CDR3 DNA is TGTGCCAGCTCTCCACAGGGGGCAGGTGAAAAACTGTTTTTT. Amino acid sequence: CASSPQGAGEKLFF.

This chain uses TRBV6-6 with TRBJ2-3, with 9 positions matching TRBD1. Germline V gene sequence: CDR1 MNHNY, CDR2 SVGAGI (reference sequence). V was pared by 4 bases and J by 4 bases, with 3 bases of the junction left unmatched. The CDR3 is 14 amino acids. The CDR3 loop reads CASSWGQGADTQYF. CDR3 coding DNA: TGTGCCAGCAGTTGGGGACAGGGCGCAGATACGCAGTATTTT.